Below are 21 T cell receptor beta chains sequenced from a single sample in a study of cytomegalovirus exposure and HLA in healthy donors. 13 Jbeta primers and 60 Vbeta primers were used for the PCR. The protocol was immunoSEQ multiplex PCR, while the TCRdb copy is restricted to in-frame clones and leaves out a portion. This sample yields 90,000 to 100,000 clones, of which approximately 76% are seen a single time; 15% to 20% belongs to the top ten. The sequenced material came from PBMCs. The origin of the receptors is a woman between 55 and 75 years old in good health and CMV-seropositive.

The chain carries TRBV11-3 and TRBJ1-5; the D is unclear. The CDR3 consists of 13 residues. CDR1 is SGHNT and CDR2 is YENEEA in the germline V gene. V lost 5 bases, J lost 5 bases, and 10 bases lay in between. The DNA of the CDR3 is TGTGCCAGCAGCGCCGGGAGCTATCAGCCCCAGCATTTT. Encoded protein: CASSAGSYQPQHF.

The chain combines TRBV15 with TRBJ2-4; 7 nucleotides agree with TRBD1. The CDR3 is 19 amino acids. Germline loops: CDR1 LNHNV, CDR2 YYDKDF (reference sequence). The junction had 13 bases not matched to a gene; V was cut back by 2 bases and J by 0 bases. In DNA, the CDR3 is TGTGCCACCAGCAGACAAAACGAAGGACAGGCCTTAGCCAAAAACATTCAGTACTTC. It specifies CATSRQNEGQALAKNIQYF.

As for this clone: One junction end does not reproduce the germline sequence, and a read error may be involved. The rearrangement joins TRBV7-7 to TRBJ2-1; 13 bases are a match to TRBD2. CDR3 size: 17 residues. Germline V gives CDR1 SSHAT, CDR2 FNYEAQ (reference sequence). CDR3 region: CASSPSGTSGAYNEQFF. CDR3 bases: TGTGCTAGCAGCCCGAGCGGGACTAGCGGGGCCTACAATGAGCAGTTCTTC.

The CDR3, as DNA: TGTGCCAGCTCACCGACAGACGACTATGGCTACACCTTC. The encoded protein is CASSPTDDYGYTF. This chain joins TRBV18 and TRBJ1-2; D possibly corresponds to TRBD1 (5 bases). The V end lost 3 bases, the J end lost 3 bases, and 8 bases lay between the germline ends. Germline-derived CDR1 and CDR2 are KGHSH and LQKENI. This CDR3 has 13 amino acids. The full variable domain, in which reference TRBV18 and TRBJ1-2 provide the parts outside the CDR3, is NAGVMQNPRHLVRRRGQEARLRCSPMKGHSHVYWYRQLPEEGLKFMVYLQKENIIDESGMPKERFSAEFPKEGPSILRIQQVVRGDSAAYFCASSPTDDYGYTFGSGTRLTVV.

Comments on this clone: A junction boundary mismatches the germline segment, possibly from a read error. The rearrangement links TRBV28 to TRBJ1-4, with D possibly matching TRBD1 (6 bases). Germline V CDR1 and CDR2: MDHEN, SYDVKM. The CDR3 has 15 residues. CDR3 in DNA: TGTGCCAGCGGTTTGGGAGGGGGGAATAATGAAAAACTGTTTTTT. This encodes CASGLGGGNNEKLFF.

The genes are TRBV14 and TRBJ1-5; D unclear. The CDR3 runs to 13 residues. Germline V gene data show CDR1 as SGHDN and CDR2 as FVKESK. The V and J ends lost 0 bases and 7 bases respectively, with 7 bases between them. CDR3 residues: CASSQDGWQPQHF. In DNA form, the CDR3 reads TGTGCCAGCAGCCAAGACGGGTGGCAGCCCCAGCATTTT. The full variable domain, in which reference TRBV14 and TRBJ1-5 provide the parts outside the CDR3, is EAGVTQFPSHSVIEKGQTVTLRCDPISGHDNLYWYRRVMGKEIKFLLHFVKESKQDESGMPNNRFLAERTGGTYSTLKVQPAELEDSGVYFCASSQDGWQPQHFGDGTRLSIL.

This clone was recorded only once. The V and J genes are TRBV29-1 and TRBJ1-5, with 8 bases fitting TRBD1. Germline values: CDR1 SQVTM, CDR2 ANQGSEA. CDR3 length: 14 residues. V trimming: 5 bases; J trimming: 5 bases; junction bases outside the gene matches: 8. CDR3 bases: TGCAGCGTTACTGGACAGGGTGTGGATCAGCCCCAGCATTTT. Translation gives CSVTGQGVDQPQHF.

The V gene is TRBV4-2, the J gene TRBJ2-1, with 7 positions matching TRBD2. V lost 2 bases and J lost 3; bases outside the gene matches: 4. Germline assignment: CDR1 LGHNA and CDR2 YNFKEQ. This CDR3 has 15 amino acids. The CDR3: CASSQRLAVYNEQFF. The CDR3 DNA reads TGTGCCAGCAGCCAAAGGCTAGCGGTCTACAATGAGCAGTTCTTC.

The chain carries TRBV10-2 and TRBJ2-3; TRBD1 matches 7 bases. V trimming: 7 bases; J trimming: 6 bases; junction bases outside the gene matches: 13. Per germline, CDR1 WSHSY and CDR2 SAAADI. The CDR3 has 15 amino acids. CDR3 coding DNA: TGCGCCAGCATCGGAGACAGGGTGCTTGGGGATACGCAGTATTTT. Translation: CASIGDRVLGDTQYF.

This chain connects TRBV10-3 to TRBJ1-1; D uncertain. The germline gives CDR1 ENHRY, CDR2 SYGVKD. The CDR3 runs 13 residues. V lost 10 bases and J 1 base, leaving 13 bases between the germline ends. The CDR3 bases are TGTGCCACGCAACGTACAGAGAACACTGAAGCTTTCTTT. Protein: CATQRTENTEAFF.

This clone showed up just once. The rearrangement uses TRBV15 and TRBJ2-2, with TRBD2 matching 12 bases. With 1 base clipped from V and 4 bases from J, the junction kept 1 base outside the gene matches. CDR1 is LNHNV and CDR2 is YYDKDF in the germline V gene (reference sequence). The CDR3 has 16 amino acids. The DNA for the CDR3 is TGTGCCACCAGCAGAGGACTAGCGGGAGCCACCGGGGAGCTGTTTTTT. Protein: CATSRGLAGATGELFF.

This sequence joins TRBV7-9 and TRBJ2-1, with TRBD2 as a possible D gene (5 bases). V was clipped by 1 base and J by 1 base, with 5 bases between them. Per the germline V gene, CDR1 is SEHNR and CDR2 is FQNEAQ (reference sequence). CDR3 size: 14 residues. The CDR3 coding sequence is TGTGCCAGCAGCTTAGGGAGGTCCTACAATGAGCAGTTCTTC. It specifies CASSLGRSYNEQFF.

A few counts support this clone. In the same sample, other DNA sequences code for this CDR3. V gene TRBV6-5 combines with J gene TRBJ1-1, with no clear D. V was clipped by 2 bases and J by 0 bases, with 7 bases between them. CDR3 length: 14 amino acids. CDR1 and CDR2 (germline): MNHEY, SVGAGI. The CDR3 DNA reads TGTGCCAGCAGTTACACCGACATGAACACTGAAGCTTTCTTT. This sequence encodes CASSYTDMNTEAFF.

The rearrangement links TRBV14 to TRBJ2-1; 10 bases map to TRBD2. The CDR3 runs to 16 residues. Germline CDR1 and CDR2: SGHDN and FVKESK. Trimming at V came to 3 bases and at J to 4 bases, leaving 6 bases not matched to a gene. Here the CDR3 DNA reads TGTGCCAGCAGCCAGGCTAGCGGGAGATATTACAATGAGCAGTTCTTC. Encoded protein: CASSQASGRYYNEQFF.

This chain uses TRBV18 with TRBJ1-1; D unresolved. CDR3 length equals 16 residues. Trimming cost V 2 bases and J 0 bases, with 13 bases left between them. CDR1 KGHSH and CDR2 LQKENI come from the germline V gene. CDR3 loop: CASSPRLAGLNTEAFF. The CDR3 DNA reads TGTGCCAGCTCACCAAGACTAGCGGGATTGAACACTGAAGCTTTCTTT.

A remark on this clone: Other DNA sequences of this sample code for an identical CDR3. The rearrangement uses TRBV9 and TRBJ2-3, with D maybe TRBD2 (6 bases). The CDR3 is 15 residues long. Trimming took 0 bases from V and 2 from J, leaving 10 bases between them. Germline V gene sequence: CDR1 SGDLS, CDR2 YYNGEE. CDR3 sequence reads: CASSVAGGTTDTQYF. The CDR3 DNA is TGTGCCAGCAGCGTAGCCGGCGGGACCACAGATACGCAGTATTTT.

The V call is TRBV10-3, the J call TRBJ2-2; 10 bases align to TRBD2. The germline gives CDR1 ENHRY, CDR2 SYGVKD. The CDR3 length is 14 residues. Trimming removed 6 bases from V and 4 bases from J; junction bases left unmatched: 2. The CDR3 here is CAIRGLATTGELFF. CDR3 nucleotide sequence: TGTGCCATCAGGGGACTAGCGACCACCGGGGAGCTGTTTTTT.

This rearrangement joins TRBV30 to TRBJ2-6; D gene uncertain. The CDR3 runs to 14 residues. The germline V gene encodes CDR1 GTSNPN and CDR2 SVGIG (reference sequence). Between the trimmed V and J ends, which lost 5 bases and 4 bases, there was a span of 12 bases. The CDR3 loop is CAWATHLGANVLTF. The CDR3 DNA follows: TGTGCCTGGGCGACACACTTAGGGGCCAACGTCCTGACTTTC. Full variable domain (rest looked up from reference TRBV30 and TRBJ2-6): SQTIHQWPATLVQPVGSPLSLECTVEGTSNPNLYWYRQAAGRGLQLLFYSVGIGQISSEVPQNLSASRPQDRQFILSSKKLLLSDSGFYLCAWATHLGANVLTFGAGSRLTVL.

This chain joins TRBV5-6 and TRBJ2-6, with D maybe TRBD1 (5 bases). Germline V gives CDR1 SGHDT, CDR2 YYEEEE. CDR3 size: 16 residues. Trimming stripped 3 bases from V and 0 bases from J, with 10 bases between. This CDR3 reads CASSYRITSGANVLTF. The CDR3 region has the DNA TGTGCCAGCAGCTACAGGATAACCTCTGGGGCCAACGTCCTGACTTTC.

V is TRBV5-6 and J is TRBJ2-7; TRBD2 matches at 7 bases. CDR3 length: 14 amino acids. Per germline, CDR1 SGHDT and CDR2 YYEEEE. With V trimmed by 0 bases and J by 6 bases, 6 bases remained unmatched. The CDR3 region is CASSLGLAEIEQYF. DNA for the CDR3: TGTGCCAGCAGCTTGGGGCTAGCGGAGATCGAGCAGTACTTC.

V is TRBV2 and J is TRBJ2-5; D gene unclear. Trimming took off 4 bases at V and 5 bases at J, with 26 bases between the two ends. Looked up from germline, CDR1 is SNHLY and CDR2 is FYNNEI. The CDR3 is 18 amino acids. CDR3 in amino acids: CASSGPVPVTENRETQYF. In DNA, the CDR3 is TGTGCCAGCAGTGGGCCAGTCCCGGTTACGGAGAATAGGGAGACCCAGTACTTC.